This is a list of T cell receptor beta chains from one sample in a study of blood T cell repertoires in COVID-19. Libraries were prepared by immunoSEQ multiplex PCR; TCRdb keeps only in-frame clonotypes and omits some of them. The table includes a few hundred thousand clones, 89% detected once. Sequencing input: peripheral blood. These receptors all stem from a woman aged 60-75 years with COVID-19, enrolled during active disease. Both conserved end residues are part of each CDR3. D genes are given only for firm matches. Clone size, where shown, is once, few, many, or a class for clones that have expanded.

length: 15; V: TRBV5-1; J: TRBJ2-2; size: .; D: TRBD1; DNA: TGCGCCAGCACCGGCGACAGGGTAAACACCGGGGAGCTGTTTTTT; CDR3: CASTGDRVNTGELFF
length: 14; V: TRBV27; J: TRBJ1-1; size: once; D: .; DNA: TGTGCCAGCAGTTTAAAGGGAAAGGGGACTGAAGCTTTCTTT; CDR3: CASSLKGKGTEAFF
length: 16; V: TRBV4-2; J: TRBJ2-1; size: .; D: TRBD2; DNA: TGTGCCAGCAGCCCCCGGACTAGCGGGGGGGCCCATGAGCAGTTCTTC; CDR3: CASSPRTSGGAHEQFF
length: 16; V: TRBV7-3; J: TRBJ2-1; size: .; D: .; DNA: TGTGCCAGCAGCTTTGCACTTGCTAGCTCCTACAATGAGCAGTTCTTC; CDR3: CASSFALASSYNEQFF
length: 14; V: TRBV6-5; J: TRBJ1-1; size: .; D: .; DNA: TGTGCCAGCAGTTCCCTCGCCGTCGGCACTGAAGCTTTCTTT; CDR3: CASSSLAVGTEAFF
length: 15; V: TRBV6-2/TRBV6-3; J: TRBJ2-7; size: many; D: TRBD1; DNA: TGTGCCAGCAGTTTGGACCCAGGGGGCCGCAACGAGCAGTACTTC; CDR3: CASSLDPGGRNEQYF
length: 13; V: TRBV2; J: TRBJ1-2; size: .; D: .; DNA: TGTGCCAGCCGTCAGACAGAGGACTATGGCTACACCTTC; CDR3: CASRQTEDYGYTF
length: 13; V: TRBV12-3/TRBV12-4; J: TRBJ1-1; size: .; D: .; DNA: TGTGCCAGCAGTCCTCTTTTGAGCACTGAAGCTTTCTTT; CDR3: CASSPLLSTEAFF
length: 12; V: TRBV5-5; J: TRBJ1-1; size: .; D: .; DNA: TGTGCCAGCAGCTTGACCGGTTCGATTGCTTTCTTT; CDR3: CASSLTGSIAFF
length: 14; V: TRBV4-1; J: TRBJ1-4; size: .; D: .; DNA: TGCGCCAGCAGCTGGGGGCAGCTAAATGAAAAACTGTTTTTT; CDR3: CASSWGQLNEKLFF
length: 13; V: TRBV12-5; J: TRBJ1-5; size: .; D: .; DNA: TGTGCTAGTGGTGCCGAGACAATACAGCCCCAGCATTTT; CDR3: CASGAETIQPQHF
length: 15; V: TRBV3-1/TRBV3-2; J: TRBJ1-5; size: .; D: .; DNA: TGTGCCAGCAGCCCACAGGGTGGTGAGAATCAGCCCCAGCATTTT; CDR3: CASSPQGGENQPQHF
length: 15; V: TRBV9; J: TRBJ1-4; size: .; D: TRBD1; DNA: TGTGCCAGCAGCCCCCGGGACAGGGCTAATGAAAAACTGTTTTTT; CDR3: CASSPRDRANEKLFF
length: 17; V: TRBV5-1; J: TRBJ1-1; size: .; D: TRBD1; DNA: TGCGCCAGCAGCTTGGTGGGACAGGGGTCGGGTTTCACTGAAGCTTTCTTT; CDR3: CASSLVGQGSGFTEAFF
length: 15; V: TRBV7-2; J: TRBJ1-1; size: .; D: TRBD1; DNA: TGTGCCAGCAGCAAAGACCGGGACAGGGCCACTGAAGCTTTCTTT; CDR3: CASSKDRDRATEAFF
length: 16; V: TRBV7-3; J: TRBJ1-1; size: .; D: .; DNA: TGTGCCAGCAGCTCCCCCATAGGGGGGGTATCAGGTGAAGCTTTCTTT; CDR3: CASSSPIGGVSGEAFF
length: 13; V: TRBV18; J: TRBJ1-2; size: .; D: .; DNA: TGTGCCAGCTCACCACCAGGGGGATATGGCTACACCTTC; CDR3: CASSPPGGYGYTF
length: 17; V: TRBV7-6; J: TRBJ1-5; size: .; D: TRBD1; DNA: TGTGCCAGCAGCTCCCGGGCCGCAGGGGGGAGCAATCAGCCCCAGCATTTT; CDR3: CASSSRAAGGSNQPQHF
length: 15; V: TRBV15; J: TRBJ1-2; size: once; D: TRBD1; DNA: TGTGCCACCAGCAGAACTGGACAGGGCCACTATGGCTACACCTTC; CDR3: CATSRTGQGHYGYTF
length: 12; V: TRBV28; J: TRBJ2-2; size: .; D: .; DNA: TGTGCCAGCACCTATAGCACCGGGGAGCTGTTTTTT; CDR3: CASTYSTGELFF
length: 16; V: TRBV2; J: TRBJ2-5; size: .; D: TRBD2; DNA: TGTGCCAGCTCGGGACTAGCGGGGGTGGGACAAGAGACCCAGTACTTC; CDR3: CASSGLAGVGQETQYF
length: 13; V: TRBV2; J: TRBJ1-2; size: few; D: TRBD1; DNA: TGTGCCAATTCGGGACAGCTAAACTATGGCTACACCTTC; CDR3: CANSGQLNYGYTF
length: 16; V: TRBV13; J: TRBJ1-2; size: .; D: TRBD1; DNA: TGTGCCAGCAGCTCCACTTGGACAGGGAAATCTTTTGGCTACACCTTC; CDR3: CASSSTWTGKSFGYTF
length: 14; V: TRBV6-6; J: TRBJ1-5; size: .; D: TRBD1; DNA: TGTGCCAGTTCGGGACAGAATAGCAATCAGCCCCAGCATTTT; CDR3: CASSGQNSNQPQHF
length: 13; V: TRBV6-5; J: TRBJ2-3; size: .; D: .; DNA: TGTGCCAGCAGTTATCACAACACAGATACGCAGTATTTT; CDR3: CASSYHNTDTQYF
length: 15; V: TRBV6-5; J: TRBJ1-3; size: .; D: .; DNA: TGTGCCAGCATCCTGATTTGGGGGGCTGGAAACACCATATATTTT; CDR3: CASILIWGAGNTIYF
length: 18; V: TRBV10-2; J: TRBJ2-2; size: .; D: TRBD2; DNA: TGCGCCAGCTTGGGGGGGACTAGCGGGGGCCTGGGCACCGGGGAGCTGTTTTTT; CDR3: CASLGGTSGGLGTGELFF
length: 14; V: TRBV2; J: TRBJ1-3; size: .; D: TRBD1; DNA: TGTGCCAGCAGGTCTACAGGGGCCGGAAACACCATATATTTT; CDR3: CASRSTGAGNTIYF
length: 15; V: TRBV3-1/TRBV3-2; J: TRBJ2-7; size: .; D: TRBD2; DNA: TGTGCCAGCAGCCACGGGACTAGCGGGCCCTACGAGCAGTACTTC; CDR3: CASSHGTSGPYEQYF
length: 15; V: TRBV10-3; J: TRBJ2-1; size: .; D: TRBD2; DNA: TGTGCCATCAGTGAGGCCCTAGCGGGGGGCAATGAGCAGTTCTTC; CDR3: CAISEALAGGNEQFF
length: 14; V: TRBV9; J: TRBJ2-7; size: .; D: .; DNA: TGTGCCAGCAGCGCGGAGCCTAGCTCCTACGAGCAGTACTTC; CDR3: CASSAEPSSYEQYF
length: 12; V: TRBV12-3/TRBV12-4; J: TRBJ1-1; size: once; D: .; DNA: TGTGCCAGCAGTTGGGGGACAACCCAGGCTTTCTTT; CDR3: CASSWGTTQAFF
length: 15; V: TRBV7-9; J: TRBJ2-7; size: .; D: TRBD2; DNA: TGTGCCAGCAGCGGGGGACTAGCGTTCGTAAACGAGCAGTACTTC; CDR3: CASSGGLAFVNEQYF
length: 14; V: TRBV5-6; J: TRBJ1-5; size: .; D: .; DNA: TGTGCCAGCAGCCCACAGCTCCTTGAGTCGGCCCAGCATTTT; CDR3: CASSPQLLESAQHF
length: 17; V: TRBV28; J: TRBJ1-4; size: .; D: .; DNA: TGTGCCAGCACTGGAGCGGATTTGACAGGCCCTAATGAAAAACTGTTTTTT; CDR3: CASTGADLTGPNEKLFF
length: 15; V: TRBV6-5; J: TRBJ1-3; size: .; D: .; DNA: TGTGCCAGCAGTTACTCGGAGGGTCTTGGAAACACCATATATTTT; CDR3: CASSYSEGLGNTIYF
length: 15; V: TRBV19; J: TRBJ2-2; size: .; D: .; DNA: TGTGCCAGTAGTATAGATAATAGGGGATCCGGGGAGCTGTTTTTT; CDR3: CASSIDNRGSGELFF
length: 15; V: TRBV10-2; J: TRBJ2-7; size: once; D: TRBD2; DNA: TGCGCCAGCCGTTTCTTATCTAGCGGCGCCTACGAGCAGTACTTC; CDR3: CASRFLSSGAYEQYF
length: 14; V: TRBV12-5; J: TRBJ2-5; size: .; D: .; DNA: TGTGCTAGTGGTCCGACGGGGGAGGTGACGACCCAGTACTTC; CDR3: CASGPTGEVTTQYF
length: 13; V: TRBV28; J: TRBJ2-3; size: .; D: .; DNA: TGTGCCAGCAGAACATCGAGCACAGATACGCAGTATTTT; CDR3: CASRTSSTDTQYF
length: 15; V: TRBV5-4; J: TRBJ2-1; size: .; D: .; DNA: TGTGCCAGCAGCTTGGAAACCCAGGGGTGGAATGAGCAGTTCTTC; CDR3: CASSLETQGWNEQFF
length: 15; V: TRBV6-4; J: TRBJ1-5; size: .; D: TRBD1; DNA: TGTGCCAGCAGTGAGACAGGGGGCCGAAGTCAGCCCCAGCATTTT; CDR3: CASSETGGRSQPQHF
length: 16; V: TRBV25-1; J: TRBJ1-3; size: .; D: TRBD1; DNA: TGTGCCAGCAGTGGGTGGACAGGGGGCATGGAAGACACCATATATTTT; CDR3: CASSGWTGGMEDTIYF
length: 15; V: TRBV11-2; J: TRBJ1-1; size: once; D: .; DNA: TGTGCCAGCAGCCGGAGTGGAGCAATTAACACTGAAGCTTTCTTT; CDR3: CASSRSGAINTEAFF
length: 16; V: TRBV9; J: TRBJ1-1; size: .; D: .; DNA: TGTGCCAGCAGCCCCCGAGACTTCTTACTGAACACTGAAGCTTTCTTT; CDR3: CASSPRDFLLNTEAFF
length: 16; V: TRBV6-2/TRBV6-3; J: TRBJ2-1; size: .; D: TRBD2; DNA: TGTGCCAGCAGTTACCGGGCTAGCGGGAGGGGGGGTGAGCAGTTCTTC; CDR3: CASSYRASGRGGEQFF
length: 12; V: TRBV29-1; J: TRBJ2-2; size: .; D: .; DNA: TGCGGCGGGACAGAGAACACCGGGGAGCTGTTTTTT; CDR3: CGGTENTGELFF
length: 14; V: TRBV5-1; J: TRBJ2-5; size: .; D: TRBD1; DNA: TGCGCCAGCAGCTTGGGACAGGGTCGAGAGACCCAGTACTTC; CDR3: CASSLGQGRETQYF